Below, one TCR beta chain is given with its context. Its binding antigen is unknown. No base-level quality is on record; no much larger clone is a single base apart. The data belong to a study of blood T cells in healthy people across ages (dated by TCRdb to the mid-2010s). Looking at the study overall: In model experiments, roughly one uniquely barcoded TCR beta cDNA molecule per two T cells was captured by template switching. Using deep sequencing normalized with unique cDNA molecular identifiers, the study measured how TCR beta repertoire diversity changes with age. Donors were grouped into four age groups: young (average roughly 17 years), middle-aged (under 40), aged (approximately 58) and long-lived (around 80). Donors of different ages were randomly distributed across sequencing lanes to avoid experimental bias. Two additional independent replicas of 1 million unique cDNA reads from the same blood draw were analyzed for two donors (one aged 18 to 30 and one aged 80 or older).

The donors were roughly 40 Caucasian individuals from Russia, aged roughly 6 to 100 years, who were systemically healthy. Approximately 9.3 milliliters of peripheral blood were collected from each donor into EDTA-treated Vacutainer tubes. Ficoll-Paque density-gradient centrifugation was used to isolate PBMCs, with at least 7 million per sample. Trizol reagent was used to extract total RNA from the PBMCs, yielding at least 5.5 micrograms per sample. For every donor, an aliquot of PBMCs went through flow cytometry to measure the percentages of naive CD45RAhigh/CD27high T cells. The study at large found these results: Conclusive comparison of naive and antigen-experienced compartments was prevented by the profiling of bulk unsorted PBMCs. Compared with the aged group, the long-lived group had more naive CD4+ T cells, fewer expanded clones and increased TCR diversity, a pattern suggesting age selection. The CMV infection status of donors was not known, potentially confounding age-related changes in expanded clonotypes. As age increased, observed TCR beta diversity per million T cells dropped in a roughly linear way, and a significant reduction was already evident by age about 36. Observed TCR beta diversity correlated strongly with the percentage of naive T cells measured by flow cytometry. Estimates of total diversity from one million sequenced T cells were regarded as lower bounds and underestimates.

V is cut back by 0 bases and J by 7 bases, with 7 bases in the junction unmatched. Including cysteine and phenylalanine, the CDR3 has 16 amino acids. Just CDR3 DNA is preserved here, 48 bases in frame from base 1. CDR1 and CDR2, looked up from the germline V gene, are SGHTA and FQGNSA. Library construction relied on 5' RACE. These reads were obtained on an Illumina HiSeq 2500. A second about 6 to 11 cycle PCR used a sample-barcoded 5' primer and a J-beta primer mix. Each TCR beta cDNA molecule received a unique molecular identifier from a template-switch 5' adaptor carrying 12 random nucleotides. Each sample yielded at least 2.5 million CDR3-containing paired-end reads. All of the RNA was converted into first-strand cDNA using the Mint cDNA synthesis kit, with a TRBC-specific oligonucleotide serving as the primer. All cDNA was treated with uracil-DNA glycosylase and then went through a first 18-cycle PCR with the universal primers M1SS and BC2_uni_R. Processing in the source paper ran as follows. For normalization, 1 million high-quality reads were randomly selected from each sample, with every read carrying a distinct molecular identifier. Reads sharing molecular identifiers were discarded rather than binned into consensus sequences. MiTCR, run with a Q25 quality threshold and the strictest error-elimination algorithm, handled CDR3 identification, clonotype clustering and error correction. A nonparametric unseen species model using Euler transformation provided a lower-bound estimate of total TCR beta diversity. The public reads were run again by TCRdb, first through fastp at Q25 and then through MiXCR, and only productive beta chains were kept. A single entry per CDR3 protein holds the most common genes and DNA from its merged rows. The authors' filters were not applied to this entry. In this sample the table shows around 1,500,000 distinct CDR3 sequences, roughly 27% of which occur a single time. The ten largest make up around 7.7% of the sample.

The sequence was collected from a woman in her twenties or thirties in good health. The specimen sequenced was blood. The chain is made from TRBV7-2 and TRBJ2-4; the junction holds 9 bases that match TRBD2. DNA sequence: TGTGCCAGCAGCTTAGCCCCGGCTAGCGGGACTAACATTCAGTACTTC. Translated, this is CASSLAPASGTNIQYF.